This T cell receptor beta chain was documented in a study of T cell responses to AZD1222 COVID-19 vaccine. Notes on this clone: Its antigen is undetermined.

The table came from immunoSEQ multiplex PCR; TCRdb's copy has only in-frame clones and leaves some out. The sample consists of approximately 100,000 clones, roughly nine tenths of them appearing once. V shed 5 bases and J shed 2 bases, with 13 bases lying between them. The CDR3 has 14 residues. Germline V lookup: CDR1 LNHDA, CDR2 SQIVND (reference sequence). Study findings and constraints: White British ancestry dominated among donors, who included more females, and clonal diversity was possibly underestimated. Across spike, vaccine-associated CD4 TCRs were found, dominant at 160-218 and 743-854.

J is TRBJ2-7 and V is TRBV19; TRBD1 is a possible D gene (6 bases). The source is an adult who received the AZD1222 COVID-19 vaccine. This material consisted of peripheral blood, taken 28 days after the second AZD1222 dose. In nucleotides, the CDR3 is TGTGCCAGTAGTCCGACAGGATCAACCTACGAGCAGTACTTC. It translates to CASSPTGSTYEQYF.